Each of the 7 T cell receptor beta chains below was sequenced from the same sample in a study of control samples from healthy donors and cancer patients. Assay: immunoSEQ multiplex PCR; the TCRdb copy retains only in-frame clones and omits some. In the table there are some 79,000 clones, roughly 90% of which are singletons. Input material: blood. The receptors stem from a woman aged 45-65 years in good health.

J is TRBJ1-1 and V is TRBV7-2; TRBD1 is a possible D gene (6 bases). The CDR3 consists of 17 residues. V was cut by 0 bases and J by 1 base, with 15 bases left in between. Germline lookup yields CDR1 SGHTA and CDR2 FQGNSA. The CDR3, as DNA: TGTGCCAGCAGCTTAGCTCTCTGGGGGGCCGGGAACACTGAAGCTTTCTTT. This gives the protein CASSLALWGAGNTEAFF. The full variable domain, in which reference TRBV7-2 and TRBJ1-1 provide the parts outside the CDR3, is GAGVSQSPSNKVTEKGKDVELRCDPISGHTALYWYRQSLGQGLEFLIYFQGNSAPDKSGLPSDRFSAERTGGSVSTLTIQRTQQEDSAVYLCASSLALWGAGNTEAFFGQGTRLTVV.

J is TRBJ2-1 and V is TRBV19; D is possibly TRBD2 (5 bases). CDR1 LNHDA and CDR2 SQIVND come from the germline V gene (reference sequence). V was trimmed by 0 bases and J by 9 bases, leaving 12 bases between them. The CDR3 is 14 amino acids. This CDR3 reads CASSIDRSGVEQFF. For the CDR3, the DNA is TGTGCCAGTAGTATAGATCGTTCCGGGGTTGAGCAGTTCTTC.

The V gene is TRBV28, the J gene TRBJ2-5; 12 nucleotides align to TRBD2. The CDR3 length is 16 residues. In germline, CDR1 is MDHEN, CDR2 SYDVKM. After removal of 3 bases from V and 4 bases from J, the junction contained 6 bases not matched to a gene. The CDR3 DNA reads TGTGCCAGCAGTTTCCGGGCTAGCGGGAGGGTAGAGACCCAGTACTTC. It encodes CASSFRASGRVETQYF.

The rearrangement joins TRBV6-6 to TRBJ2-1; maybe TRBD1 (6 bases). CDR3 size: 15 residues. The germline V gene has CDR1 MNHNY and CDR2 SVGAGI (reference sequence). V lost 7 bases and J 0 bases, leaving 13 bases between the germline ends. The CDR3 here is CASTIDRSSYNEQFF. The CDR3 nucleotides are TGTGCCAGCACTATCGACAGGAGCTCCTACAATGAGCAGTTCTTC.

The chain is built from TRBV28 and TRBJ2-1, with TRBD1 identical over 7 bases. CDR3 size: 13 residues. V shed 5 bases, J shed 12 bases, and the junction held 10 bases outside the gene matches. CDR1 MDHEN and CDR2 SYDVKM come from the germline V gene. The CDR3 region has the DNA TGTGCCAGCAGTACACAACAGACAGGGAGGCAGTTCTTC. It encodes CASSTQQTGRQFF.

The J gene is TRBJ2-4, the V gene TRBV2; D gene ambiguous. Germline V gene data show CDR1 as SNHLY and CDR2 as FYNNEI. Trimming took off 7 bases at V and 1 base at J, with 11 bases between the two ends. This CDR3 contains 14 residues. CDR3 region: CASTDPQAKNIQYF. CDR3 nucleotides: TGTGCCAGCACGGACCCCCAGGCCAAAAACATTCAGTACTTC.

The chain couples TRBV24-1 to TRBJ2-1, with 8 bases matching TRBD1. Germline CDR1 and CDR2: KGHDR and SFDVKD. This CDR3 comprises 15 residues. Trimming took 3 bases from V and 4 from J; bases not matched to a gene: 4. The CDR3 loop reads CATSDRDRMYNEQFF. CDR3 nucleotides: TGTGCCACCAGTGATCGGGACAGGATGTACAATGAGCAGTTCTTC.